Sequencing of this T cell receptor beta chain was carried out in a study of T cells in Graves' hyperthyroidism and ophthalmopathy. This clonotype came up many times. RNA transcripts provided the source from which TCR beta CDR3 regions were amplified. HTBI primers were used for first-round RT-PCR of the TCR CDR3. TCRdb itself ran the multiplex PCR reads through MiXCR, one entry per CDR3 protein. The sample holds 500,000 to 750,000 distinct CDR3 sequences, 14% seen once. This TCR was sampled from a woman younger than 35 with Graves' ophthalmopathy. Specimen: blood.

The CDR3 DNA sequence: TGTGCCAGCAGTTACCGGACAGGGATCAATTCACCCCTCCACTTT. Amino acid sequence: CASSYRTGINSPLHF. The gene calls are TRBV6-5 and TRBJ1-6, with TRBD1 matching over 8 bases. The length of the CDR3 is 15 residues. Germline CDR1 and CDR2: MNHEY and SVGAGI. V lost 2 bases to trimming and J lost 7 bases; unmatched junction nucleotides: 4.